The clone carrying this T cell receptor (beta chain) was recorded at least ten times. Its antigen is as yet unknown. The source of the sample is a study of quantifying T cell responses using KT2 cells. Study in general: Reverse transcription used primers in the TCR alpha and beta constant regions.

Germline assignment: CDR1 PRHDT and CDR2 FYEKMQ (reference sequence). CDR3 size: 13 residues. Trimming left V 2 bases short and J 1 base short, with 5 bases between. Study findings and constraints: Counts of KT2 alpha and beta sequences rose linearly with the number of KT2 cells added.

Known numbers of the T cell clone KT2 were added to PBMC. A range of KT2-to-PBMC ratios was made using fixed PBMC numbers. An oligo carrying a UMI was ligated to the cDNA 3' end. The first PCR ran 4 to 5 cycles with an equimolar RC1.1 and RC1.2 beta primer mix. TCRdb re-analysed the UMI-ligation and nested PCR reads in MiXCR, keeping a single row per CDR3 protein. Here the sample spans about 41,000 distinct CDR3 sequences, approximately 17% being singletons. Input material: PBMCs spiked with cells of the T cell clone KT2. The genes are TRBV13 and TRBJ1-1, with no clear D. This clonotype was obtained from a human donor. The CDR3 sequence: CASSLTKNTEAFF. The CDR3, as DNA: TGTGCCAGCAGCTTAACCAAGAACACTGAAGCTTTCTTT.